This T cell receptor beta chain was sequenced in a study of cytomegalovirus exposure and HLA in healthy donors. Study background: In a later analysis, the 120 or so validation repertoires were reported to have used the same platform as the 550 to 850 first-cohort repertoires. The study, taken as a whole, reports: In vitro data verified a few CMV-associated chains as specific for CMV antigens. It was reportedly the case that the classifier diagnosed cytomegalovirus status with high specificity and sensitivity. Investigators reported 150 to 200 TCR beta chains as tied to cytomegalovirus.

Deletions cut 6 bases from V and 9 bases from J, with 15 bases between. This CDR3 comprises 14 residues. Germline assignment: CDR1 MDHEN and CDR2 SYDVKM. Some clones are missing from TCRdb's copy, which holds only in-frame ones; the method was immunoSEQ multiplex PCR. The sample contains 260,000 or so clones, approximately 87% of which appear only once. Details on this clone: What it binds is not known.

This TCR derives from a man in his late teens or twenties in good health and CMV-seronegative. Sequenced: PBMCs. The chain couples TRBV28 to TRBJ1-6; D might be TRBD1 (6 bases). The CDR3 here is CASRPGVTSSPLHF. For the CDR3, the DNA is TGTGCCAGCAGACCAGGGGTTACGAGTTCACCCCTCCACTTT. Full variable domain (missing parts from reference TRBV28 and TRBJ1-6): DVKVTQSSRYLVKRTGEKVFLECVQDMDHENMFWYRQDPGLGLRLIYFSYDVKMKEKGDIPEGYSVSREKKERFSLILESASTNQTSMYLCASRPGVTSSPLHFGNGTRLTVT.